This T cell receptor beta chain was sequenced in a study of T cells in Graves' hyperthyroidism and ophthalmopathy. On the study more broadly: At the time of initial diagnosis and before any treatment, peripheral blood was collected.

Germline V lookup: CDR1 SGHRS, CDR2 YFSETQ. Unmatched junction bases numbered 7, after V lost 4 bases and J lost 3 bases. This CDR3 has 14 residues. The CDR3 regions of TCR beta were amplified from RNA transcripts. In the first-round RT-PCR of the TCR CDR3, the HTBI primer set was used. TCRdb processed the multiplex PCR reads anew with MiXCR; each CDR3 protein has one entry. The sample lists around 440,000 distinct CDR3 sequences, 15% to 18% seen once, with roughly 15% in the top ten. Fresh 10 ml peripheral blood yielded PBMCs. The study, taken as a whole, reports: Most expanded thyroid clonotypes above 0.001 also appeared in blood.

This clonotype was counted many times. Its antigen is not known. Sequences were obtained from blood. The chain has TRBV5-1 and TRBJ2-7; 7 nucleotides agree with TRBD1. The clonotype originates from a woman between 18 and 30 years old with Graves' hyperthyroidism. The CDR3: CASSIGTAGYEQYF. DNA for the CDR3: TGCGCCAGCAGCATCGGGACAGCAGGCTACGAGCAGTACTTC.